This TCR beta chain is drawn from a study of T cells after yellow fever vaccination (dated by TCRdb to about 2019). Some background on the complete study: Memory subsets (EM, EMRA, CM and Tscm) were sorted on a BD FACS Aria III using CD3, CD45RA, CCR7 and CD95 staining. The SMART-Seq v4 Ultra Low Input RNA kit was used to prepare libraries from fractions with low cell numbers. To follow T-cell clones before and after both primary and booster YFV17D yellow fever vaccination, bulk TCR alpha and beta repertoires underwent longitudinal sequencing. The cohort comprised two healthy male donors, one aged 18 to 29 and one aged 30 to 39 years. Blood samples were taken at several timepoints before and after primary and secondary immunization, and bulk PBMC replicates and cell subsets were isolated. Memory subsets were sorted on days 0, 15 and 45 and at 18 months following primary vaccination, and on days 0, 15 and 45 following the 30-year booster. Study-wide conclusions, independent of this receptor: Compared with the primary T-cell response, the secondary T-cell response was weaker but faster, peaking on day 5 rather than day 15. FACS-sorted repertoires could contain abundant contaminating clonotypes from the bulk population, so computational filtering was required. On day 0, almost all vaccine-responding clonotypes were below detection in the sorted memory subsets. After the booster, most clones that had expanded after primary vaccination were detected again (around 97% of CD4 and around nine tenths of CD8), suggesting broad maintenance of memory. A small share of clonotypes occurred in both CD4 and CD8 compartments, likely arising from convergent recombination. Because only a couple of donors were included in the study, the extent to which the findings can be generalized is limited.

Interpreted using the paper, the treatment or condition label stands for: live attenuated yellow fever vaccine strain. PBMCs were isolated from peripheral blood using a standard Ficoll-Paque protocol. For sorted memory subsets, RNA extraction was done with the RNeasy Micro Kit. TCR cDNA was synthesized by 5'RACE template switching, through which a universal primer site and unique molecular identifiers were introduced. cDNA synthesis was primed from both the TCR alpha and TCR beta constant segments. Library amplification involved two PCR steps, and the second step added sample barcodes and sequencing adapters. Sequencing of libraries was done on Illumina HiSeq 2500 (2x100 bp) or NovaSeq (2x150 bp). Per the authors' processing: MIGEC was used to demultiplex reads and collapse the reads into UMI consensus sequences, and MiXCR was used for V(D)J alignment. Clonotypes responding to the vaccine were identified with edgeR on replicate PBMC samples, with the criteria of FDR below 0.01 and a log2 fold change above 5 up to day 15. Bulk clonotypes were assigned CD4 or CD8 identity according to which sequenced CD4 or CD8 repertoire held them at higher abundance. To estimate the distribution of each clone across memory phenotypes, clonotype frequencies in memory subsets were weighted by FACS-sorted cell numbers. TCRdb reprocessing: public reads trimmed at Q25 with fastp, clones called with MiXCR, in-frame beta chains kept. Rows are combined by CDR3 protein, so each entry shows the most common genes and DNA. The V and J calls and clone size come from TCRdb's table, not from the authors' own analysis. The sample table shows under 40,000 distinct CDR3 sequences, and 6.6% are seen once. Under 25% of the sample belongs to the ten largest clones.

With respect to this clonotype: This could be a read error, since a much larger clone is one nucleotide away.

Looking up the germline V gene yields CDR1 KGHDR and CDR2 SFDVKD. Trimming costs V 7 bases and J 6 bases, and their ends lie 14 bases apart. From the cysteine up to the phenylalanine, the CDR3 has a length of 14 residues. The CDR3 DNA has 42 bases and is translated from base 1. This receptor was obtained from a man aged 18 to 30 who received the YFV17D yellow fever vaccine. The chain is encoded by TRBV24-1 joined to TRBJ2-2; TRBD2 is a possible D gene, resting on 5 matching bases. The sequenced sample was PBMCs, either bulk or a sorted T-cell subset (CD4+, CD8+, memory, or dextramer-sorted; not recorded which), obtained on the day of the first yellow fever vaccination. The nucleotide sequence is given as TGTGCCACCAGATCGGCTAGGCGGGCCGGGGAGCTGTTTTTT. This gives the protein CATRSARRAGELFF.